This T cell receptor (beta chain) was identified during a study of blood T cell repertoires in COVID-19. The wider study: Samples of COVID-19 (acute and convalescent) were obtained from the United States, Italy and Spain. T cells, B-cell-depleted T cells, or PBMCs provided the cDNA or gDNA that served as material.

V was pared by 6 bases and J by 12 bases, with 21 bases of the junction left unmatched. The CDR3 extends over 17 amino acids. The germline V gene encodes CDR1 SGHVS and CDR2 FQNEAQ. Measured with immunoSEQ multiplex PCR; TCRdb has only the in-frame clones, and not every one. The profile shows roughly 27,000 clones, about 89% of them singletons. Material: peripheral blood. This TCR was recovered from a human donor in a cohort sampled during active COVID-19. The genes are TRBV7-8 and TRBJ2-1; 9 bases fit TRBD2. CDR3 in amino acids: CASSFQFSGGTHGGQFF. Written as DNA, the CDR3 is TGTGCCAGCAGTTTCCAATTTAGCGGGGGCACCCACGGGGGGCAGTTCTTC.